A single sample is the source of the 28 T cell receptor beta chains below, sequenced in a study of tumor-infiltrating lymphocytes in primary liver carcinoma. Synthesis of TCR beta cDNA was carried out from 500 ng total RNA with a constant-region primer. Libraries for TCR beta were built through three nested multiplex PCR rounds, which together made up a slightly modified ARM-PCR procedure. TRBV1-TRBV30 forward and Cbeta reverse primers drove the first two approximately 10-cycle rounds. A single record per CDR3 protein comes from TCRdb applying MiXCR to the multiplex PCR reads. In the table there are about 48,000 distinct CDR3 sequences, over 65% of which are singletons. The source material, roughly 18-33 mg of unsorted bulk tissue, was used to co-extract RNA and DNA. Sequenced sample: liver tumor tissue from sampling region 3. Subset described: tumor region T3, left-lateral pole. The receptors here all came from a man aged 35 to 55 with primary liver carcinoma and hepatitis B virus infection.

As regards this clonotype: A read error may produce the germline difference seen at one junction end. V usage is TRBV29-1 and J usage is TRBJ1-1, with unresolved D. The CDR3 is 12 residues long. Germline V gene sequence: CDR1 SQVTM, CDR2 ANQGSEA. The CDR3 sequence is CSVVPMGAEAFF. The CDR3 region has the DNA TGCAGCGTTGTCCCGATGGGCGCTGAGGCTTTCTTT.

Concerning this clonotype itself: One junction end does not reproduce the germline sequence, and a read error may be involved. The rearrangement links TRBV6-6 to TRBJ1-5; D remains ambiguous. Per the germline V gene, CDR1 is MNHNY and CDR2 is SVGAGI (reference sequence). There are 16 residues in the CDR3. The CDR3 is CASSYQVEFSNEPQHF. The CDR3 nucleotides read TGTGCCAGCAGTTACCAAGTAGAGTTTAGCAATGAGCCCCAGCATTTT.

The chain recombines TRBV4-1 with TRBJ2-2; 8 bases line up with TRBD1. The germline CDR1 and CDR2 sequences are MGHRA and YSYEKL. CDR3 length equals 15 residues. After removal of 4 bases from V and 5 bases from J, the junction contained 6 bases not matched to a gene. CDR3 coding DNA: TGCGCCAGCAGCCCGGACAGGGTGAATACCGGGGAGCTGTTTTTT. Its protein is CASSPDRVNTGELFF.

This clonotype has at least ten counts. The genes are TRBV13 and TRBJ2-2; D not certain. The CDR3 loop spans 15 amino acids. Trimming removed 3 bases from V and 0 bases from J, with 8 bases in between. Germline V gene data show CDR1 as PRHDT and CDR2 as FYEKMQ (reference sequence). CDR3 residues: CASSFVSANTGELFF. CDR3 nucleotides: TGTGCCAGCAGCTTCGTCAGTGCGAACACCGGGGAGCTGTTTTTT. The complete variable domain, with remaining parts taken from reference TRBV13 and TRBJ2-2, reads AAGVIQSPRHLIKEKRETATLKCYPIPRHDTVYWYQQGPGQDPQFLISFYEKMQSDKGSIPDRFSAQQFSDYHSELNMSSLELGDSALYFCASSFVSANTGELFFGEGSRLTVL.

This clonotype was detected only once. As DNA, the CDR3 is TGTGCCAGCAGATCCGTGGGGGAGGGTCGCGCGCAGTATTTT. Translating gives CASRSVGEGRAQYF. The chain uses TRBV5-6 and TRBJ2-3; 7 nucleotides agree with TRBD2. Trimming removed 5 bases from V and 10 bases from J; junction bases left unmatched: 13. The germline V gene has CDR1 SGHDT and CDR2 YYEEEE. The CDR3 has 14 residues.

This clonotype was counted once. The junction differs from germline at one of its ends, possibly a read error. The V gene is TRBV6-6, the J gene TRBJ1-4; the D is unclear. The CDR3 length is 17 residues. The V gene's germline CDR1 is MNHNY and CDR2 SVGAGI (reference sequence). The CDR3, as DNA: TGTGCCATCAGCCGCTACGTGTTGGGTGCCACTAATGAAAAACCGTTTTTT. Translation gives CAISRYVLGATNEKPFF.

This clonotype turned up a few times. A much larger clone is a single base away; this may be a read error. The V and J genes are TRBV2 and TRBJ2-1; D is tentatively TRBD1 or TRBD2 (6 bases each). CDR3 length: 17 amino acids. Germline V CDR1 and CDR2: SNHLY, FYNNEI. The ends were cut back, 2 bases at V and 0 bases at J, with 14 bases in the middle. CDR3 protein: CASSEKGGDLSYNEQFF. The CDR3 nucleotides read TGTGCCAGCAGTGAAAAGGGGGGCGATCTCTCCTACAATGAGCAGTTCTTC. Looking up the rest from reference TRBV2 and TRBJ2-1 gives the full variable domain: EPEVTQTPSHQVTQMGQEVILRCVPISNHLYFYWYRQILGQKVEFLVSFYNNEISEKSEIFDDQFSVERPDGSNFTLKIRSTKLEDSAMYFCASSEKGGDLSYNEQFFGPGTRLTVL.

The chain recombines TRBV11-1 with TRBJ2-3; D possibly corresponds to TRBD1 (5 bases). TRBJ1-5 matches the DNA end more closely, so the J call is doubtful. The CDR3 length is 16 residues. The V gene's germline CDR1 is SGHAT and CDR2 FQDESV (reference sequence). The CDR3 DNA reads TGTGCCAGCAGCAAGGGACCAGCGGTTAACACAAATACGCAGCATTTT. Its translation is CASSKGPAVNTNTQHF.

About this clonotype: Given a much more abundant clone one base away, this may be a read error. The rearrangement links TRBV14 to TRBJ2-1; no clear D gene. In germline, CDR1 is SGHDN, CDR2 FVKESK. The CDR3 covers 12 residues. The CDR3 reads CASTAGYDEQFF. In DNA form, the CDR3 reads TGTGCCAGCACGGCTGGCTACGATGAGCAGTTCTTC.

The rearrangement joins TRBV12-3 or TRBV12-4 to TRBJ2-2; 7 positions match TRBD1. The CDR3 is 16 amino acids. The CDR3 protein is CVISFEGGAWSGELFF. CDR3 sequence (DNA): TGTGTCATCAGTTTTGAAGGGGGCGCATGGTCCGGGGAGCTGTTTTTT.

This rearrangement joins TRBV10-1 to TRBJ2-3; 8 bases agree with TRBD2. J gave up 4 bases and V 3 bases, and 6 bases lay outside the gene matches. CDR3 length: 15 amino acids. Looked up from germline, CDR1 is WNHNN and CDR2 is SYGVQD (reference sequence). The CDR3 DNA follows: TGCGCCAGCAGTGACTCGAGCGGGAGTGCAGATACGCAGTATTTT. As protein: CASSDSSGSADTQYF.

By share, this clonotype ranks as medium-sized (0.01 to 0.1%). The chain carries TRBV11-2 and TRBJ2-1, with D unresolved. The ends were cut back, 5 bases at V and 6 bases at J, with 8 bases in the middle. Germline CDR1 and CDR2: SGHAT and FQNNGV. This CDR3 has 12 amino acids. CDR3 amino acids: CASSPTVNEQFF. The DNA of the CDR3 is TGTGCCAGCAGCCCTACAGTCAATGAGCAGTTCTTC.

Turning to this clonotype: This may come from a read error, since a much larger clone is one base off. This chain connects TRBV11-2 to TRBJ2-5, with D possibly matching TRBD2 (6 bases). Germline lookup yields CDR1 SGHAT and CDR2 FQNNGV. This CDR3 has 13 residues. Written as DNA, the CDR3 is TGTACCAGCAGCTTCTCGGGGGAAGAGACCCAGTACTTC. Translating it yields CTSSFSGEETQYF. Together with reference TRBV11-2 and TRBJ2-5, the CDR3 gives the full variable domain: EAGVAQSPRYKIIEKRQSVAFWCNPISGHATLYWYQQILGQGPKLLIQFQNNGVVDDSQLPKDRFSAERLKGVDSTLKIQPAKLEDSAVYLCTSSFSGEETQYFGPGTRLLVL.

On this clonotype: This likely comes from a read error, as the CDR3 has no conserved phenylalanine or tryptophan at its end. The rearrangement links TRBV28 to TRBJ2-1, with D tentatively TRBD2 (6 bases). Germline loops: CDR1 MDHEN, CDR2 SYDVKM. The CDR3 is 17 amino acids. V shed 5 bases and J shed 8 bases, with 25 bases lying between them. CDR3 sequence: CASSLRYGLARVDEQFS. CDR3 coding DNA: TGTGCCAGCAGTCTACGTTATGGTCTAGCGAGGGTAGATGAGCAGTTCTCC.

A word on this clonotype: Germline and junction disagree at one end, which may indicate a read error. The J gene is TRBJ1-1, the V gene TRBV11-2; 10 nucleotides agree with TRBD1. Germline CDR1 SGHAT, CDR2 FQNNGV. The CDR3 consists of 17 residues. CDR3 in amino acids: CANSRMGGQGFGTEAFF. The CDR3 DNA reads as TGTGCCAACAGCCGGATGGGGGGACAGGGGTTCGGTACTGAAGCTTTCTTT.

As concerns this clonotype: Compared with germline, one end of the junction differs, possibly owing to a read error. The chain has TRBV11-2 and TRBJ2-7, with 7 bases that match TRBD2. CDR1 and CDR2 (germline): SGHAT, FQNNGV. The CDR3 covers 13 residues. CDR3 sequence: CANSREGLYEQYF. CDR3 DNA: TGCGCCAACAGTAGGGAGGGCCTTTACGAGCAATACTTC.

J is TRBJ2-5 and V is TRBV15, with D tentatively TRBD2 (5 bases). The V and J ends lost 0 bases and 4 bases respectively, with 9 bases between them. This CDR3 spans 14 amino acids. CDR1 and CDR2 (germline): LNHNV, YYDKDF (reference sequence). CDR3 sequence (DNA): TGTGCCACCAGCAGAGATTGGGAGTTAGAGACCCAGTACTTC. This gives the protein CATSRDWELETQYF.

As to this clonotype: This may be a read error, as it is one base from a much larger clone. The rearrangement uses TRBV7-8 and TRBJ1-2, with TRBD1 matching over 8 bases. From germline, CDR1 is SGHVS and CDR2 FQNEAQ. The CDR3 is made up of 14 amino acids. CDR3 sequence (DNA): TGTGCCAGCAGCTTGGGACAGGTCAACTATGGCCACACCTTC. It specifies CASSLGQVNYGHTF.

This clonotype was counted between two and nine times. This chain links TRBV7-2 with TRBJ1-1; D is uncertain. Trimming shortened V by 2 bases and J by 3 bases, and 10 bases separated the two germline ends. Per germline, CDR1 SGHTA and CDR2 FQGNSA. This CDR3 region has 14 residues. CDR3 sequence reads: CASSLRIGDTEAFF. The CDR3 DNA reads as TGTGCCAGCAGCTTAAGGATTGGGGACACTGAAGCTTTCTTT. Full variable domain (remainder filled in from reference TRBV7-2 and TRBJ1-1): GAGVSQSPSNKVTEKGKDVELRCDPISGHTALYWYRQSLGQGLEFLIYFQGNSAPDKSGLPSDRFSAERTGGSVSTLTIQRTQQEDSAVYLCASSLRIGDTEAFFGQGTRLTVV.

In regard to this clonotype: The CDR3 end shows no conserved phenylalanine or tryptophan, and so a read error is likely. The rearrangement uses TRBV29-1 and TRBJ2-1; 9 bases align to TRBD1. The germline CDR1 and CDR2 sequences are SQVTM and ANQGSEA. The CDR3 contains 14 residues. The CDR3 reads CSALRGTGNNEQFL. In nucleotides, the CDR3 is TGCAGTGCTCTGAGGGGGACAGGGAACAATGAGCAGTTCCTC.

A remark on this clonotype: Given the absence of the conserved phenylalanine or tryptophan at the CDR3 end, a read error is likely. Because the CDR3's place on the DNA is in doubt, the DNA is left out and the CDR3 is given as listed by TCRdb. The chain is built from TRBV6-5 and TRBJ2-6; the listed D gene, TRBD2, was not tested against the DNA. The length of the CDR3 is 19 amino acids, counting both ends. Germline V gene lookup returns CDR1 MNHEY and CDR2 SVGAGI. CDR3 region: CASSPRRESLGSGANVVTY.

Turning to this clonotype: One end of the junction is discordant with germline, which a read error may explain. The rearrangement links TRBV4-1 to TRBJ2-7; 11 bases line up with TRBD2. The CDR3 is 17 residues long. Germline V CDR1 and CDR2: MGHRA, YSYEKL. Here the CDR3 reads CASSQPGETSGSYEQYF. The CDR3, as DNA: TGTGCCAGCAGCCAACCGGGAGAAACTAGCGGGAGCTACGAGCAGTACTTC.

This clonotype has at least ten counts. V is TRBV13 and J is TRBJ2-5, with a possible D match to TRBD2 (5 bases). There are 14 residues in the CDR3. With 2 bases removed from V and 4 bases from J, the gap between germline ends came to 11 bases. Germline CDR1 reads PRHDT; CDR2 reads FYEKMQ (reference sequence). The CDR3 is CASSLRSSGETQYF. The CDR3 DNA reads as TGTGCCAGCAGCTTACGGTCAAGCGGAGAGACCCAGTACTTC.

As concerns this clonotype: A much larger clone lies one base from this, so it may be a read error. The chain couples TRBV9 to TRBJ2-3, with D unclear. This CDR3 is built from 15 residues. Germline V lookup: CDR1 SGDLS, CDR2 YYNGEE. CDR3 residues: CASSAAPGSTVTQYF. The DNA of the CDR3 is TGTGCCAGCAGCGCCGCCCCCGGTAGCACAGTTACGCAGTATTTT.

This clonotype was recorded only once. Here the CDR3 omits its conserved ending phenylalanine or tryptophan, so a read error is the likely source. No DNA is shown, since the ends of the CDR3 on it are uncertain; the CDR3 is the one TCRdb lists. The J gene is TRBJ1-1, the V gene TRBV11-2; TRBD1, the table's D call, was not compared with the DNA. The CDR3 has 17 residues if both end residues are counted. CDR1 is SGHAT, CDR2 FQNNGV, per germline. The CDR3 loop is CASSRMGGQGFGTEASL.

To note about this clonotype: No conserved phenylalanine or tryptophan is present at the end of the CDR3, so a read error is the likely explanation. The chain carries TRBV12-3 or TRBV12-4 and TRBJ2-7; perhaps D is TRBD1 or TRBD2 (5 bases each). The CDR3 consists of 15 residues. CDR3 coding DNA: TGTACCAGCAGTGTCCCTATTGGGGGATCCTACGAGCAGTACTAC. This codes for CTSSVPIGGSYEQYY.

This clonotype was seen a few times. This may stem from a read error, because a much larger clone lies one nucleotide away. V gene TRBV13 combines with J gene TRBJ2-1, with D maybe TRBD1 (5 bases). This CDR3 is built from 12 residues. Looked up from germline, CDR1 is PRHDT and CDR2 is FYEKMQ (reference sequence). The CDR3 spells CASSLEGSEQLF. The CDR3 DNA sequence: TGTGCCAGCAGCTTAGAGGGGTCTGAGCAGCTCTTC.

A remark on this clonotype: No conserved phenylalanine or tryptophan is present at the end of the CDR3, so a read error is the likely explanation. This rearrangement joins TRBV5-5 to TRBJ2-5; either TRBD1 or TRBD2 may supply D (6 bases each). Germline-derived CDR1 and CDR2 are SGHKS and YYEKEE (reference sequence). The length of the CDR3 is 16 residues. With 1 base removed from V and 5 bases from J, the gap between germline ends came to 18 bases. This CDR3 reads CASSLRRQGRQETQYL. CDR3 sequence (DNA): TGTGCCAGCAGCTTGCGGCGCCAGGGGAGGCAGGAGACCCAGTACCTC.